This T cell receptor beta chain is from a study of cytomegalovirus exposure and HLA in healthy donors. Study-wide findings and caveats: Presence/absence analyses took donor sequencing depth as roughly uniform.

From germline, CDR1 is MGHRA and CDR2 YSYEKL. Losses at the gene ends were 1 base for V and 8 bases for J; bases not matched to a gene: 8. This CDR3 has 16 amino acids. Both 60 Vbeta primers and 13 Jbeta primers went into the PCR. Profiling relied on immunoSEQ multiplex PCR, and the TCRdb table lists in-frame clones only, not all of them. The sample contains over 150,000 clones, 80% of which appear only once. This clone showed up just once. The antigen is not known. The rearrangement joins TRBV4-1 to TRBJ1-4; TRBD1 matches at 9 bases. The sample consisted of PBMCs. The sequence derives from a man aged 25 to 40 in good health and CMV-seropositive. CDR3 in DNA: TGCGCCAGCAGCCAAGCCCAGGGACAGGGTTGGGAAAAACTGTTTTTT. Translated: CASSQAQGQGWEKLFF.